The 13 T cell receptor beta chains in this list originate from one sample, sequenced in a study of cytomegalovirus exposure and HLA in healthy donors. Sequencing was performed with immunoSEQ multiplex PCR; in TCRdb, only in-frame clones are kept and a portion is missing. The sample yields about 44,000 clones, under 95% seen once. The sequencing sample was made of PBMCs. All receptors come from a woman aged 18-29 years in good health and CMV-seronegative.

This chain links TRBV2 with TRBJ1-2; maybe TRBD1 (5 bases). The CDR3 is 13 residues long. Germline V CDR1 and CDR2: SNHLY, FYNNEI. Trimming shortened V by 5 bases and J by 8 bases, and 15 bases separated the two germline ends. The CDR3 DNA reads as TGTGCCAGCAGTATCGGGGGGGAGGGAGGCTACACCTTC. This sequence encodes CASSIGGEGGYTF. Supplemented by reference TRBV2 and TRBJ1-2, the full variable domain reads EPEVTQTPSHQVTQMGQEVILRCVPISNHLYFYWYRQILGQKVEFLVSFYNNEISEKSEIFDDQFSVERPDGSNFTLKIRSTKLEDSAMYFCASSIGGEGGYTFGSGTRLTVV.

The chain is built from TRBV30 and TRBJ1-2; the D is unclear. Germline CDR1 GTSNPN, CDR2 SVGIG (reference sequence). The V and J ends lost 3 bases and 3 bases respectively, with 11 bases between them. The length of the CDR3 is 13 residues. CDR3 region: CAWSALGYYGYTF. The DNA of the CDR3 is TGTGCCTGGAGCGCCCTCGGTTACTATGGCTACACCTTC.

The chain is built from TRBV28 and TRBJ1-2; D may be TRBD1 (6 bases). Looked up from germline, CDR1 is MDHEN and CDR2 is SYDVKM. This CDR3 is built from 14 residues. With 6 bases removed from V and 6 bases from J, the gap between germline ends came to 17 bases. The CDR3 loop is CASRLTGTINGYTF. CDR3 coding DNA: TGTGCCAGCAGATTAACCGGGACAATCAATGGCTACACCTTC.

J is TRBJ2-5 and V is TRBV27, with 9 positions matching TRBD1. CDR1 is MNHEY and CDR2 is SMNVEV in the germline V gene (reference sequence). The CDR3 extends over 17 amino acids. J was trimmed by 5 bases and V by 10 bases; bases with no gene match: 20. The CDR3 region is CANPFIPPGTGRETQYF. In DNA form, the CDR3 reads TGTGCCAACCCGTTTATCCCCCCCGGGACAGGGAGGGAGACCCAGTACTTC.

The gene calls are TRBV9 and TRBJ2-3; 7 bases line up with TRBD1. The J segment lost 3 bases and the V segment lost 3 bases, leaving 7 bases of the junction unmatched. CDR3 length: 15 amino acids. Per germline, CDR1 SGDLS and CDR2 YYNGEE. As DNA, the CDR3 is TGTGCCAGCAGCGCCCTCGACAGGGCGACAGATACGCAGTATTTT. It is translated as CASSALDRATDTQYF.

The chain is built from TRBV19 and TRBJ2-7; D ambiguous. Germline loops: CDR1 LNHDA, CDR2 SQIVND (reference sequence). The length of the CDR3 is 12 residues. Trimming removed 3 bases from V and 8 bases from J, with 11 bases in between. The CDR3 loop reads CASSIGYNKQYF. The CDR3 nucleotides read TGTGCCAGTAGTATTGGTTACAACAAGCAGTACTTC.

The chain carries TRBV19 and TRBJ2-3; D is ambiguous. In germline, CDR1 is LNHDA, CDR2 SQIVND (reference sequence). CDR3 size: 15 residues. V was cut by 0 bases and J by 5 bases, with 12 bases left in between. CDR3 amino acids: CASSIEGDPRDTQYF. DNA for the CDR3: TGTGCCAGTAGTATAGAAGGAGACCCCAGAGATACGCAGTATTTT.

The chain carries TRBV2 and TRBJ2-1; tentative D call: TRBD1 (6 bases). V lost 6 bases to trimming and J lost 5 bases, with 8 bases between them. This CDR3 has 12 residues. Germline values: CDR1 SNHLY, CDR2 FYNNEI. For the CDR3, the DNA is TGTGCCAGCAGGGACAGAAACAATGAGCAGTTCTTC. Translated: CASRDRNNEQFF.

This chain links TRBV4-2 with TRBJ2-7; D is possibly TRBD1 (9 bases). This CDR3 has 18 amino acids. V was shortened by 3 bases and J by 4 bases, with 25 bases between the two germline ends. CDR1 LGHNA and CDR2 YNFKEQ come from the germline V gene. The CDR3 nucleotides are TGTGCCAGCAGCCACGGACAGGGGTCCTCTAGCGGGCAGTACGAGCAGTACTTC. Amino acid sequence: CASSHGQGSSSGQYEQYF.

The chain carries TRBV20-1 and TRBJ2-5, with no clear D. Per germline, CDR1 DFQATT and CDR2 SNEGSKA (reference sequence). Trimming left V 6 bases short and J 5 bases short, with 7 bases between. This CDR3 is built from 10 residues. Here the CDR3 reads CSASQETQYF. In DNA, the CDR3 is TGCAGTGCCTCCCAGGAGACCCAGTACTTC.

The gene calls are TRBV19 and TRBJ2-2, with 9 bases identical to TRBD1. The CDR3 runs to 16 residues. Trimming at V came to 3 bases and at J to 3 bases, leaving 5 bases not matched to a gene. Germline V gene data show CDR1 as LNHDA and CDR2 as SQIVND (reference sequence). CDR3 region: CASSIGGTGYTGELFF. The CDR3 region has the DNA TGTGCCAGTAGTATCGGGGGGACAGGGTACACCGGGGAGCTGTTTTTT.

This sequence joins TRBV11-2 and TRBJ2-7, with a weak D call TRBD1 (6 bases). Deletions cut 4 bases from V and 0 bases from J, with 13 bases between. Looked up from germline, CDR1 is SGHAT and CDR2 is FQNNGV. This CDR3 contains 15 residues. The CDR3 region is CASSSFETGSYEQYF. The DNA for the CDR3 is TGTGCCAGCAGCTCATTTGAGACAGGCTCCTACGAGCAGTACTTC.

This sequence joins TRBV2 and TRBJ2-5; TRBD1 is a possible D gene (7 bases). The germline gives CDR1 SNHLY, CDR2 FYNNEI. V was pared by 6 bases and J by 7 bases, with 18 bases between. The CDR3 is 14 residues long. This chain's CDR3 is CASSARQGGGTQYF. For the CDR3, the DNA is TGTGCCAGCAGCGCGCGACAGGGAGGAGGGACCCAGTACTTC.